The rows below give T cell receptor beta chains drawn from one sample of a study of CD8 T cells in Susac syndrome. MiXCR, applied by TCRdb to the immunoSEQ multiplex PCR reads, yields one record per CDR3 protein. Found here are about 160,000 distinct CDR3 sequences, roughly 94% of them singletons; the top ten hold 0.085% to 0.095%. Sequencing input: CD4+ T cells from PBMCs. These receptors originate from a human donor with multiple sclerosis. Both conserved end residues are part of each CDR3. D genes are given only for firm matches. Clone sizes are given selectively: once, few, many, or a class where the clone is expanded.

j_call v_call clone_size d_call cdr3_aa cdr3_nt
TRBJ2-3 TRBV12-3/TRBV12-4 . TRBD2 CASRPSGAGVGDTQYF TGTGCCAGCAGACCTAGCGGCGCGGGGGTTGGGGATACGCAGTATTTT
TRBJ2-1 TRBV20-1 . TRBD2 CRAIHRLAAYNEQFF TGCAGGGCAATACACAGACTAGCGGCATACAATGAGCAGTTCTTC
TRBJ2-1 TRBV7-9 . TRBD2 CASSLAVGLAGSNEQFF TGTGCCAGCAGCTTAGCGGTGGGACTAGCGGGATCCAATGAGCAGTTCTTC
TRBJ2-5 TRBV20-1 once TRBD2 CSARSLAGGGETQYF TGCAGTGCTAGAAGCCTAGCGGGAGGGGGAGAGACCCAGTACTTC
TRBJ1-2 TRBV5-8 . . CASSPPDGWRGYTF TGTGCCAGCAGCCCCCCTGACGGCTGGCGAGGCTACACCTTC
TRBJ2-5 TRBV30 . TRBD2 CAWDSGLAETQYF TGTGCCTGGGACTCCGGACTAGCGGAGACCCAGTACTTC
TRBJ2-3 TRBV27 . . CASRDDWGTDTQYF TGTGCCAGCAGGGATGACTGGGGGACAGATACGCAGTATTTT
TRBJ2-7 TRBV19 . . CASRPGLGSTYEQYF TGTGCCAGCCGTCCCGGGTTGGGATCTACCTACGAGCAGTACTTC
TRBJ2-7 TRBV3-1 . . CASSPQYGEQYF TGTGCCAGCAGCCCCCAATACGGGGAGCAGTACTTC
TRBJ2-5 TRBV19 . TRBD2 CASSIGPSGQETQYF TGTGCCAGTAGTATAGGACCTAGCGGCCAAGAGACCCAGTACTTC
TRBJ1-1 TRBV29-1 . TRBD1 CSVEGTENTEAFF TGCAGCGTTGAGGGGACAGAGAACACTGAAGCTTTCTTT
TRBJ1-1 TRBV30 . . CAWSAGRSTEAFF TGTGCCTGGAGTGCGGGACGATCCACTGAAGCTTTCTTT
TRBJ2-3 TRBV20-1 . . CSARSGLADTQYF TGCAGTGCTAGAAGTGGGTTGGCAGATACGCAGTATTTT
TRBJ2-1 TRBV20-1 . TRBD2 CRAGGTYNEQFF TGCAGAGCGGGGGGCACCTACAATGAGCAGTTCTTC
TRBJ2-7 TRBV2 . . CASRKKTYEQYF TGTGCCAGCAGAAAGAAAACCTACGAGCAGTACTTC
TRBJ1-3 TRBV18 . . CASSPQTSDRSGNTIYF TGTGCCAGCTCACCCCAAACTTCGGACCGCTCTGGAAACACCATATATTTT
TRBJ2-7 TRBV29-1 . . CSVSGVRYEQYF TGCAGCGTCTCGGGAGTTCGCTACGAGCAGTACTTC
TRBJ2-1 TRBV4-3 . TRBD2 CASSQEKAGAGEQFF TGCGCCAGCAGCCAAGAGAAAGCGGGAGCTGGTGAGCAGTTCTTC
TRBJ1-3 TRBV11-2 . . CASSSVTAGNTIYF TGTGCCAGCAGCTCGGTGACAGCAGGAAACACCATATATTTT
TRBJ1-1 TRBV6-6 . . CASSGGTEAFF TGTGCCAGCAGTGGAGGGACTGAAGCTTTCTTT
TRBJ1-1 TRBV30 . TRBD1 CAWSAMFGGTVEVFF TGTGCCTGGAGCGCCATGTTCGGAGGGACAGTTGAAGTTTTCTTT
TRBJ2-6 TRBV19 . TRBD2 CATGTSGTKGANVLTF TGTGCCACCGGGACTAGCGGGACGAAAGGGGCCAACGTCCTGACTTTC
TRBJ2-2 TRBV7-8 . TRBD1 CASRRLEQGLQGTGELFF TGTGCCAGCAGACGCTTAGAACAGGGGTTACAAGGCACCGGGGAGCTGTTTTTT
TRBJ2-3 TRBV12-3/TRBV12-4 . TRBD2 CASILAGDLTDTQYF TGTGCCAGCATTCTAGCGGGGGACCTCACAGATACGCAGTATTTT
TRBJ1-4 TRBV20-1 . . CSAVDRGGEKLFF TGCAGTGCCGTCGATAGGGGCGGAGAAAAACTGTTTTTT
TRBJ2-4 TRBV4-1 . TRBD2 CASSQDQALAGGAKNIQYF TGCGCCAGCAGCCAAGATCAGGCTTTAGCGGGGGGAGCCAAAAACATTCAGTACTTC
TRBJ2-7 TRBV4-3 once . CASSQEPPGEQYF TGCGCCAGCAGCCAAGAACCCCCTGGCGAGCAGTACTTC
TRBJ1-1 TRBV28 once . CASTRVPEAFF TGTGCCAGCACACGGGTGCCCGAAGCTTTCTTT
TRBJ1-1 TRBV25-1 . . CASSVNQGTEAFF TGTGCCAGCAGTGTAAACCAGGGCACTGAAGCTTTCTTT
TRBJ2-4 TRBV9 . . CASSVDLAKNIQYF TGTGCCAGCAGCGTAGACCTAGCCAAAAACATTCAGTACTTC
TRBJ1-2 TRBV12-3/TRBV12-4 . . CASSFVGGEYGYTF TGTGCCAGCAGTTTTGTCGGGGGAGAGTATGGCTACACCTTC
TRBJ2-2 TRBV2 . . CASSGVSEIGELFF TGTGCCAGCAGTGGGGTATCGGAGATCGGGGAGCTGTTTTTT
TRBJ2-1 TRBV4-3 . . CASSQERGASSYNEQFF TGCGCCAGCAGCCAAGAAAGGGGAGCAAGCTCCTACAATGAGCAGTTCTTC
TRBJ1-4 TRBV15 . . CATSSQDGGVREKLFF TGTGCCACCAGCAGTCAGGACGGGGGCGTTCGCGAAAAACTGTTTTTT
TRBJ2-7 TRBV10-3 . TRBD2 CAISESERERGYEQYF TGTGCCATCAGTGAGTCGGAGCGGGAGCGGGGCTACGAGCAGTACTTC
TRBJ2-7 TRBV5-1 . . CASSLVRRGYEQYF TGCGCCAGCAGCTTGGTAAGACGGGGTTACGAGCAGTACTTC
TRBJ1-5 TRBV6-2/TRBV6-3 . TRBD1 CASSHRDRGYSNQPQHF TGTGCCAGCAGTCACCGGGACAGGGGTTATAGCAATCAGCCCCAGCATTTT
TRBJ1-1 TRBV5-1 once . CASSFATVNTEAFF TGCGCCAGCAGCTTCGCTACGGTGAACACTGAAGCTTTCTTT
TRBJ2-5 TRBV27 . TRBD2 CASSLKGLAVETQYF TGTGCCAGCAGTTTGAAGGGACTAGCGGTGGAGACCCAGTACTTC
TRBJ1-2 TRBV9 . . CASSLRAGNRGYTF TGTGCCAGCAGCCTGAGGGCAGGTAACCGAGGCTACACCTTC
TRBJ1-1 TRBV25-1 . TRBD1 CASRASGTGGTEAFF TGTGCCAGCAGGGCCTCCGGGACAGGTGGTACTGAAGCTTTCTTT
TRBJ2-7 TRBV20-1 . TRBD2 CSAWPGRAYEQYF TGCAGTGCTTGGCCGGGGAGGGCCTACGAGCAGTACTTC
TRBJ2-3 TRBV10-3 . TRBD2 CAISAPLAGGPDTQYF TGTGCCATCAGTGCCCCACTAGCGGGAGGGCCAGATACGCAGTATTTT
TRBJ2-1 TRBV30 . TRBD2 CAWSLVVKGGRDEQFF TGTGCCTGGTCCTTGGTAGTCAAGGGCGGGAGGGATGAGCAGTTCTTC
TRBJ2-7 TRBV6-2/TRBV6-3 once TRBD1 CASSTRTGVNEQYF TGTGCCAGCAGTACCCGGACAGGGGTGAACGAGCAGTACTTC
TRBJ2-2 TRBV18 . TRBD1 CASSPGQGALTGELFF TGTGCCAGCTCACCGGGACAGGGGGCCCTCACCGGGGAGCTGTTTTTT
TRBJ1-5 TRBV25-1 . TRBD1 CASSPTGGGQPQHF TGTGCCAGCAGTCCTACAGGGGGTGGTCAGCCCCAGCATTTT
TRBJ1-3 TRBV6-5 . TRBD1 CASSYSAGQGASWGNTIYF TGTGCCAGCAGTTACTCGGCTGGACAGGGCGCCTCGTGGGGAAACACCATATATTTT
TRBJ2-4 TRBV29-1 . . CSVEDRPGLQYF TGCAGCGTTGAAGACAGGCCCGGCCTTCAGTACTTC
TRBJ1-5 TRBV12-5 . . CASGGGGAGGNQPQHF TGTGCTAGTGGTGGCGGCGGAGCAGGTGGCAATCAGCCCCAGCATTTT
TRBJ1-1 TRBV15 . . CATSRALSVGGAFF TGTGCCACCAGCAGAGCACTATCAGTAGGGGGGGCTTTCTTT
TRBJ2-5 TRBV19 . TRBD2 CASSGGLAGVKTQYF TGTGCCAGTAGCGGAGGACTAGCGGGAGTCAAGACCCAGTACTTC